One sample yielded the 12 T cell receptor beta chains listed below, sequenced in a study of cytomegalovirus exposure and HLA in healthy donors. With 60 Vbeta and 13 Jbeta primers, the PCR was carried out. Produced via immunoSEQ multiplex PCR; TCRdb's table is partial and in-frame only. The table has approximately 30,000 clones, 65% to 75% seen once. Sequencing used PBMCs. These receptors all come from a man aged 35-49 years in good health and CMV-seropositive.

The chain uses TRBV2 and TRBJ1-1; 7 nucleotides match TRBD1. Germline V gene lookup returns CDR1 SNHLY and CDR2 FYNNEI. The J segment lost 5 bases and the V segment lost 7 bases, leaving 4 bases of the junction unmatched. The CDR3 is made up of 12 amino acids. CDR3: CASIGGRTEAFF. The CDR3 DNA follows: TGTGCCAGCATAGGGGGCAGGACTGAAGCTTTCTTT.

V is TRBV2 and J is TRBJ1-5; D gene ambiguous. Per the germline V gene, CDR1 is SNHLY and CDR2 is FYNNEI. The germline V and J ends were trimmed by 2 bases and 4 bases, with 9 bases remaining between them. This CDR3 is 14 amino acids long. The CDR3 DNA sequence: TGTGCCAGCAGTGAACGTCAGCGGAATCAGCCCCAGCATTTT. This encodes CASSERQRNQPQHF.

The rearrangement links TRBV27 to TRBJ1-1; D is perhaps TRBD1 (5 bases). This CDR3 contains 14 residues. V lost 4 bases and J lost 4, with 13 bases in between. Germline lookup yields CDR1 MNHEY and CDR2 SMNVEV (reference sequence). The CDR3 here is CASSSVGGGTEAFF. CDR3 bases: TGTGCCAGCAGTTCAGTGGGGGGGGGCACTGAAGCTTTCTTT.

The rearrangement joins TRBV5-6 to TRBJ2-7; D gene unclear. Germline loops: CDR1 SGHDT, CDR2 YYEEEE. This CDR3 is built from 13 residues. V was shortened by 1 base and J by 2 bases, with 7 bases between the two germline ends. The CDR3 nucleotides are TGTGCCAGCAGCTTGACAGAAACCTACGAGCAGTACTTC. Amino acids: CASSLTETYEQYF.

The chain combines TRBV14 with TRBJ2-3, with D perhaps TRBD2 (6 bases). Germline V CDR1 and CDR2: SGHDN, FVKESK. The CDR3 contains 15 residues. Trimming pared 1 base from V and 6 bases from J, leaving 14 bases between. The CDR3 nucleotides are TGTGCCAGCAGCCAAGGCGGGGCCTGGCACGATACGCAGTATTTT. This gives the protein CASSQGGAWHDTQYF.

This clone was observed a few times. The chain recombines TRBV11-2 with TRBJ2-2, with 8 bases identical to TRBD1. The V and J ends lost 3 bases and 4 bases, in that order; junction bases with no gene match: 7. The CDR3 is 16 residues long. Germline V gene lookup returns CDR1 SGHAT and CDR2 FQNNGV. CDR3 sequence reads: CASSFEGQATTGELFF. DNA of the CDR3: TGTGCCAGCAGCTTTGAGGGACAGGCGACCACCGGGGAGCTGTTTTTT.

This clone was seen a single time. The rearrangement uses TRBV19 and TRBJ2-3, with TRBD2 identical over 10 bases. The V segment lost 7 bases and the J segment 8 bases; nucleotides outside the gene matches: 12. Germline V gives CDR1 LNHDA, CDR2 SQIVND (reference sequence). This CDR3 is 15 amino acids long. The CDR3 region is CASNLAGAAQGTQYF. The DNA of the CDR3 is TGTGCCAGTAACCTAGCGGGGGCCGCGCAGGGTACGCAGTATTTT.

The chain is built from TRBV2 and TRBJ2-5; 8 bases line up with TRBD2. This CDR3 has 15 residues. Unmatched junction bases numbered 11, after V lost 7 bases and J lost 4 bases. Germline loops: CDR1 SNHLY, CDR2 FYNNEI. In nucleotides, the CDR3 is TGTGCCAGCACCCGGGGGGGGGCGCGGGGAGAGACCCAGTACTTC. Translating it yields CASTRGGARGETQYF.

CDR3 amino acids: CASSFASGGETQYF. CDR3 DNA: TGTGCCAGCAGCTTTGCTAGCGGGGGGGAGACCCAGTACTTC. V gene TRBV6-6 combines with J gene TRBJ2-5, with 11 bases matching TRBD2. After removal of 6 bases from V and 5 bases from J, the junction contained 5 bases not matched to a gene. The CDR3 length is 14 residues. Germline V lookup: CDR1 MNHNY, CDR2 SVGAGI (reference sequence).

The chain couples TRBV6-6 to TRBJ2-1; 8 nucleotides line up with TRBD2. The CDR3 loop spans 14 amino acids. The junction had 12 bases not matched to a gene; V was cut back by 10 bases and J by 7 bases. Per germline, CDR1 MNHNY and CDR2 SVGAGI (reference sequence). As DNA, the CDR3 is TGTGCCACCGCCCCGCGGGGGGCCGGTAATGAGCAGTTCTTC. Its translation: CATAPRGAGNEQFF.

The chain recombines TRBV5-1 with TRBJ2-1, with 8 bases that match TRBD1. The trim removed 0 bases at V and 3 bases at J, leaving 2 bases unmatched. Germline assignment: CDR1 SGHRS and CDR2 YFSETQ. The CDR3 covers 15 residues. The CDR3 DNA reads TGCGCCAGCAGCTTGGGACAGGGGCTCTACAATGAGCAGTTCTTC. Translated: CASSLGQGLYNEQFF.

This rearrangement joins TRBV7-8 to TRBJ2-1, with 14 nucleotides matching TRBD2. In germline, CDR1 is SGHVS, CDR2 FQNEAQ. The CDR3 has 16 residues. The junction had 4 bases not matched to a gene; V was cut back by 1 base and J by 8 bases. The CDR3, as DNA: TGTGCCAGCAGCTTAGATAGACTAGCGGGGGGGTATGAGCAGTTCTTC. It codes for CASSLDRLAGGYEQFF.